These T cell receptor beta chains were read from a single sample in a study of T cell responses to AZD1222 COVID-19 vaccine. Some clones are missing from TCRdb's copy, which holds only in-frame ones; the method was immunoSEQ multiplex PCR. The sample has roughly 97,000 clones, approximately 91% seen once; the top ten hold under 20%. The material was peripheral blood, obtained on day 0 of AZD1222 vaccination. Source of these receptors: an adult in good health. The conserved cysteine and the conserved F or W are not part of the CDR3 here. The order of the fields is J gene, V gene, CDR3 protein.

TRBJ2-7,TRBV9,ASSSRLVGGHNEQY
TRBJ1-1,TRBV15,ATSRAMGDPIPMNTEAF
TRBJ2-1,TRBV24-1,ATSDSGLAGNEQF
TRBJ2-3,TRBV29-1,SVEDWGPGASGGESTDTQY
TRBJ2-7,TRBV2,ASSEARRQY
TRBJ2-3,TRBV19,AAKGTGTDTQY
TRBJ1-1,TRBV27,ASSLDRGRTEAF
TRBJ2-2,TRBV7-3,ASSYKNTGELF
TRBJ2-2,TRBV5-4,ASSAGQIFTGELF
TRBJ1-5,TRBV6-5,ASSYRYSNQPQH
TRBJ2-7,TRBV30,AWSSNAYSYEQY
TRBJ2-7,TRBV15,ATSRDQGLYEQY
TRBJ2-3,TRBV2,ASRAPTVSSTDTQY
TRBJ2-1,TRBV11-2,ASSLVGVRNEQF
TRBJ2-3,TRBV5-4,ASSLETASDTQY
TRBJ2-7,TRBV27,ASSRLAPTYEQY
TRBJ1-1,TRBV25-1,ASSDRGLGTEAF
TRBJ1-1,TRBV6-5,ASSYHGFQPRAF
TRBJ2-3,TRBV4-2,ASSQERGSTDTQY
TRBJ2-1,TRBV5-6,ASSLETTQFVDEQF
TRBJ1-2,TRBV2,ASTYTQGSYGYT
TRBJ2-1,TRBV5-1,ASSLFSGEINEQF
TRBJ1-3,TRBV6-5,ASSRRDRGNTIY
TRBJ1-4,TRBV2,ASYGGQGTLNEKLF
TRBJ2-5,TRBV9,ASSPDRDQETQY
TRBJ2-7,TRBV5-1,ASSLAHRTGTYEQY
TRBJ2-7,TRBV6-2/TRBV6-3,ASSYLTSGGYQAYEQY
TRBJ2-2,TRBV25-1,ASSFRGPSTGELF
TRBJ2-7,TRBV2,ASSEVGETYEQY
TRBJ2-1,TRBV7-6,ASSPPGVAGDNYNEQF
TRBJ2-7,TRBV13,ASSLLTSGGGPYEQY
TRBJ2-1,TRBV19,ASSISGGGGNEQF
TRBJ2-2,TRBV27,ASTGGLAYTGELF
TRBJ2-2,TRBV7-9,ASSLGGASTGELF
TRBJ2-3,TRBV3-1/TRBV3-2,ASSQVVTSTDTQY
TRBJ1-1,TRBV7-9,ASSLDLGVAF
TRBJ2-3,TRBV7-8,ASSLAFASTDTQY
TRBJ1-4,TRBV2,ASSDNRVVTNEKLF
TRBJ2-3,TRBV5-1,ASSLRSGLDTQY
TRBJ1-3,TRBV3-1/TRBV3-2,ASSPGQHSGNTIY
TRBJ1-2,TRBV6-5,ASSSNGVEYGYT
TRBJ2-3,TRBV7-9,ASSLAASGVATDTQY
TRBJ1-6,TRBV5-6,ASSPGGRSPLH
TRBJ2-5,TRBV9,ASSVSGQETQY
TRBJ2-1,TRBV5-4,ASSREGGYNEQF
TRBJ1-1,TRBV5-1,ASSGWPETTLMSTEAF
TRBJ2-1,TRBV5-8,ASSHPQDSSYNEQF
TRBJ1-2,TRBV14,ASSLGQGTYYGYT
TRBJ1-4,TRBV20-1,SAREGLKLF
TRBJ1-1,TRBV19,ASSPQRDRGQNTEAF
TRBJ1-6,TRBV7-8,ASSFRELNSPLH